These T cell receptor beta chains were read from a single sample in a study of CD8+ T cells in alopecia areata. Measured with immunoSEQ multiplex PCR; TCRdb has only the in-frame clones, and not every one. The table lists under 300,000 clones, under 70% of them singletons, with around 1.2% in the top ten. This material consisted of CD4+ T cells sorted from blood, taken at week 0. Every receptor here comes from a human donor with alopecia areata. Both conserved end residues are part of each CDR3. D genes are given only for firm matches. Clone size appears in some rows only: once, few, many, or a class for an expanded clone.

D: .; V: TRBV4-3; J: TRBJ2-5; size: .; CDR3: CASSQGFRGETQYF; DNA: TGCGCCAGCAGCCAAGGGTTCAGAGGGGAGACCCAGTACTTC
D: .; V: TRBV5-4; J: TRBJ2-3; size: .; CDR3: CASSGTTDTQYF; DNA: TGTGCCAGCAGCGGAACGACAGATACGCAGTATTTT
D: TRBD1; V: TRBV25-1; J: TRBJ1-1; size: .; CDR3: CASSDDRATEAFF; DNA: TGTGCCAGCAGTGACGACAGGGCTACTGAAGCTTTCTTT
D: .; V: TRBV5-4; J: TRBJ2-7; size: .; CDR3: CASSYGSYEQYF; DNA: TGTGCCAGCAGCTACGGTTCCTACGAGCAGTACTTC
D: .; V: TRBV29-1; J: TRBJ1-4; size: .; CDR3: CSVERGAKEKLFF; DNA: TGCAGCGTTGAAAGGGGGGCCAAGGAAAAACTGTTTTTT
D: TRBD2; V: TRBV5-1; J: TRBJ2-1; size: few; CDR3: CASSPGLAGANEQFF; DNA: TGCGCCAGCAGCCCCGGACTAGCGGGGGCCAATGAGCAGTTCTTC
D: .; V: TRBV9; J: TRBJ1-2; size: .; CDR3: CASSVGSRQGGGYTF; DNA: TGTGCCAGCAGCGTAGGGTCGAGGCAGGGCGGCGGCTACACCTTC
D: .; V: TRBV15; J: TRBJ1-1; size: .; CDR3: CATSRAPANTEAFF; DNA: TGTGCCACCAGCAGAGCCCCGGCGAACACTGAAGCTTTCTTT
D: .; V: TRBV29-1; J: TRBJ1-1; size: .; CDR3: CSVGLQGLFTEAFF; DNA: TGCAGCGTTGGTCTACAGGGCCTTTTCACTGAAGCTTTCTTT
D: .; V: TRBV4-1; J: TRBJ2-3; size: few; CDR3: CASSQVGSRADTQYF; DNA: TGCGCCAGCAGCCAAGTAGGCAGTAGGGCAGATACGCAGTATTTT
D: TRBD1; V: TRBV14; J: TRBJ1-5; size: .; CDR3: CASSQDRGSNQPQHF; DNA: TGTGCCAGCAGCCAAGACAGGGGGAGCAATCAGCCCCAGCATTTT
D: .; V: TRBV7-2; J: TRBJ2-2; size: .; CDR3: CASSRKTAAGELFF; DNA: TGTGCCAGCAGCCGCAAGACAGCCGCAGGGGAGCTGTTTTTT
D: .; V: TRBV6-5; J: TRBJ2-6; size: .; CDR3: CASSSQGAGANVLTF; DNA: TGTGCCAGCAGTTCTCAAGGCGCTGGGGCCAACGTCCTGACTTTC
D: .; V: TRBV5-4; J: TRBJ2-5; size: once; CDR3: CASTFEPQETQYF; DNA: TGTGCCAGCACCTTCGAGCCACAAGAGACCCAGTACTTC
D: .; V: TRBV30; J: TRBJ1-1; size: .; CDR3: CALGVRAHDGYF; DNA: TGTGCCTTGGGAGTCCGGGCCCACGACGGGTATTTT
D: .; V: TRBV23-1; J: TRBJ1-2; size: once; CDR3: CASSRHENREGNYGYTF; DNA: TGCGCCAGCAGCCGCCATGAAAACAGGGAGGGGAACTATGGCTACACCTTC
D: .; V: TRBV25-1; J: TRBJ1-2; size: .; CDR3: CASSEWALTNGYTF; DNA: TGTGCCAGCAGTGAATGGGCGCTTACGAATGGCTACACCTTC
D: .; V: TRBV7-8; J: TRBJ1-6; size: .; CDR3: CASSLLGQGTGNSPLHF; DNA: TGTGCCAGCAGCTTACTCGGGCAGGGGACGGGTAATTCACCCCTCCACTTT
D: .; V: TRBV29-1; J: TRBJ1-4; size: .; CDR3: CSVVSGATNEKLFF; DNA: TGCAGCGTCGTATCTGGAGCAACTAATGAAAAACTGTTTTTT
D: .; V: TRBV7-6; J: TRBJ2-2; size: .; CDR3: CASSLIHTGELFF; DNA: TGTGCCAGCAGCTTAATCCACACCGGGGAGCTGTTTTTT
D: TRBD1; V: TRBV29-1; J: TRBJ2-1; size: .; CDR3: CSVEGQGMNEQFF; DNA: TGCAGCGTTGAGGGACAGGGGATGAATGAGCAGTTCTTC
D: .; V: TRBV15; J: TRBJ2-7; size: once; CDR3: CATSRDMVGDEQYF; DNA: TGTGCCACCAGCAGAGATATGGTTGGAGACGAGCAGTACTTC
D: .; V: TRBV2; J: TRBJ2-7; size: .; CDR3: CASSENGLRQIPYEQYF; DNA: TGTGCCAGCAGTGAAAATGGGCTCCGACAGATCCCCTACGAGCAGTACTTC
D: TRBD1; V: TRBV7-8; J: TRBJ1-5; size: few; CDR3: CASSPGQGSGSNQPQHF; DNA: TGTGCCAGCAGCCCAGGACAGGGGAGTGGAAGCAATCAGCCCCAGCATTTT
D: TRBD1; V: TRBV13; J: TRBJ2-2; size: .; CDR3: CASSPLQGIPGELFF; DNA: TGTGCCAGCAGTCCGTTACAGGGGATCCCCGGGGAGCTGTTTTTT
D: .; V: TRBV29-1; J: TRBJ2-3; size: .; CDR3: CSVEGGASDTQYF; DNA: TGCAGCGTTGAGGGTGGGGCTTCAGATACGCAGTATTTT
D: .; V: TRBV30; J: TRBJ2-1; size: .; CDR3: CAWSGQYENEQFF; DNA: TGTGCCTGGAGTGGGCAGTATGAGAATGAGCAGTTCTTC
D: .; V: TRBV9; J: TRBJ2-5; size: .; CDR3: CASSVGLAGETQYF; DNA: TGTGCCAGCAGCGTAGGGCTAGCCGGGGAGACCCAGTACTTC
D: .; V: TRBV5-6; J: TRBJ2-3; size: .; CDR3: CASSLKGPDTQYF; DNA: TGTGCCAGCAGCTTAAAGGGTCCTGATACGCAGTATTTT
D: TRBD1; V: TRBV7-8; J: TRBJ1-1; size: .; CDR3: CASSPSRGRLNTEAFF; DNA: TGTGCCAGCAGCCCCTCCAGGGGGCGCCTTAACACTGAAGCTTTCTTT
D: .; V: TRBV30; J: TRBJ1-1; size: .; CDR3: CAWSGGRHTEAFF; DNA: TGTGCCTGGAGTGGTGGCAGACACACTGAAGCTTTCTTT
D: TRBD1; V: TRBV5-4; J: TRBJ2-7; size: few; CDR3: CASSGGGQGFYEQYF; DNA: TGTGCCAGCAGCGGCGGCGGACAGGGGTTCTACGAGCAGTACTTC
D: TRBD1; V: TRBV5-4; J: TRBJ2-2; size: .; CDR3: CASSFGVTGGHTGELFF; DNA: TGTGCCAGCAGCTTTGGGGTGACAGGGGGCCACACCGGGGAGCTGTTTTTT
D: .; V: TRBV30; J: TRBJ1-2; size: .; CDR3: CAQSPDTAYGYTF; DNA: TGTGCCCAATCACCGGACACTGCCTATGGCTACACCTTC
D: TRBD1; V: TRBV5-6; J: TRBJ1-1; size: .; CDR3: CASSTAGGAAEAFF; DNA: TGTGCCAGCAGCACCGCAGGGGGCGCCGCTGAAGCTTTCTTT
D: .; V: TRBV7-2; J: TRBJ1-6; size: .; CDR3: CASSFGGTSNSPLHF; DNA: TGTGCCAGCAGCTTTGGAGGGACATCGAACTCACCCCTCCACTTT
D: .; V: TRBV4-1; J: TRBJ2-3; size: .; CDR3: CASSLARGGFGLRTDTQYF; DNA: TGCGCCAGCAGCCTTGCCAGGGGAGGCTTCGGGTTACGCACAGATACGCAGTATTTT
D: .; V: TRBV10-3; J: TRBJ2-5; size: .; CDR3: CAISEGQSPQETQYF; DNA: TGTGCCATCAGTGAGGGGCAGAGCCCCCAAGAGACCCAGTACTTC
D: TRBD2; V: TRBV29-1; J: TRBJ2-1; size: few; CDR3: CSVSPGLVGEQFF; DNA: TGCAGCGTTTCGCCAGGACTAGTCGGTGAGCAGTTCTTC
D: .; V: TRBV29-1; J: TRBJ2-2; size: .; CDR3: CSVAIQVAGELFF; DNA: TGCAGCGTTGCAATACAGGTCGCCGGGGAGCTGTTTTTT
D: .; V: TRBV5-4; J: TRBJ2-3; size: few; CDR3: CASSLKGPDTQYF; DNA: TGTGCCAGCAGCTTGAAGGGGCCAGATACGCAGTATTTT
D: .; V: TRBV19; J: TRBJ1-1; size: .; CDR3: CATGTRPGNTEAFF; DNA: TGTGCCACCGGGACCCGACCGGGGAACACTGAAGCTTTCTTT
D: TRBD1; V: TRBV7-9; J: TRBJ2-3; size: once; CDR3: CASSSDRFSTDTQYF; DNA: TGTGCCAGCAGCTCGGACAGGTTTAGCACAGATACGCAGTATTTT
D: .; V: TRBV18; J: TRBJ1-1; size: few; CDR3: CASSPTGNTEAFF; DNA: TGTGCCAGCTCACCTACAGGTAACACTGAAGCTTTCTTT
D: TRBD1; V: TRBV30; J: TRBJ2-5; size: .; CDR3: CAWSIWDRVQETQYF; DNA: TGTGCCTGGAGTATATGGGACAGGGTTCAAGAGACCCAGTACTTC
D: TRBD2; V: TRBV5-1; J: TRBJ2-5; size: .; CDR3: CASTLAGGETQYF; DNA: TGCGCCAGCACCCTAGCGGGAGGCGAGACCCAGTACTTC
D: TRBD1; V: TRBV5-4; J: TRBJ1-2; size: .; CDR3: CASSRWTGGNYGYTF; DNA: TGTGCCAGCAGCCGATGGACAGGGGGCAACTATGGCTACACCTTC
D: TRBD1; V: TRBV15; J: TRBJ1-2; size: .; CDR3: CATSRKDRGHGYTF; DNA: TGTGCCACCAGCAGGAAGGACAGGGGACATGGCTACACCTTC
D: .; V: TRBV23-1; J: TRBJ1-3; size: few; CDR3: CASSQEGESGNTIYF; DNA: TGCGCCAGCAGTCAAGAGGGGGAATCTGGAAACACCATATATTTT
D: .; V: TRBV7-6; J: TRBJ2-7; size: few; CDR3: CASSLTDSSYEQYF; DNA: TGTGCCAGCAGCTTAACTGACAGCTCCTACGAGCAGTACTTC
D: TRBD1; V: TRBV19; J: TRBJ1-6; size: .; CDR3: CASSSALWGQNSPLHF; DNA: TGTGCCAGTAGTTCCGCCCTATGGGGACAGAATTCACCCCTCCACTTT
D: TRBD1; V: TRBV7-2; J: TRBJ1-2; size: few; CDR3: CASSTRQGPGYTF; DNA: TGTGCCAGCAGCACCCGACAGGGGCCAGGGTACACCTTC
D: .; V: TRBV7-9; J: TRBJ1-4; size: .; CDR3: CASSLGTTNEKLFF; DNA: TGTGCCAGCAGCTTAGGAACAACTAATGAAAAACTGTTTTTT